This T cell receptor beta chain stems from a study of regulatory T cells in long-lasting Graves disease. Regarding time point: newly diagnosed GD, antithyroid drugs for less than 3 months. Isolated PBMC RNA provided the starting material for the TCR library. Germline CDR1 is DFQATT and CDR2 is SNEGSKA (reference sequence). Losses at the gene ends were 6 bases for V and 0 bases for J; bases not matched to a gene: 8. This CDR3 contains 15 residues. This clonotype was detected a few times. As yet, its antigen is unknown. The authors built TCR beta libraries using iRepertoire HTBI primers and Arm-PCR of CDR3 regions. Via MiXCR, TCRdb re-called the multiplex PCR reads, giving one row per CDR3 protein. The table has roughly 400,000 distinct CDR3 sequences, roughly 15% seen once. General study findings and limits: Those with persistent disease had in common more public clonotypes (around 2,700) than new patients (more than 900).

This same sample was also taken into another study, of T cells in Graves' hyperthyroidism and ophthalmopathy.

This chain connects TRBV20-1 to TRBJ2-7, with 10 positions matching TRBD2. The receptor comes from a young woman with Graves disease. This material consisted of peripheral blood mononuclear cells (PBMCs), taken at new diagnosis, from a patient treated with antithyroid drugs. The CDR3 loop reads CSARRLAGNSYEQYF. DNA of the CDR3: TGCAGTGCCCGGAGACTAGCGGGTAACTCCTACGAGCAGTACTTC.